The rows below give T cell receptor beta chains drawn from one sample of a study of cytomegalovirus exposure and HLA in healthy donors. TCRdb's table, derived via immunoSEQ multiplex PCR, lists solely in-frame clones and lacks some. Of about 170,000 clones detected, roughly 80% appear once; the ten largest clones hold about 2%. The sequencing input was PBMCs. The receptors originated from a male donor in good health and CMV-seronegative. Each CDR3 is given with its conserved first and last residue. The order of the fields is V gene, D gene, J gene, clone size, CDR3 protein, CDR3 DNA. The D gene is left open where the match is weak. Some rows have no size entry. The others give once, few or many, or a class for an expanded clone.

v_call: TRBV9; d_call: TRBD1; j_call: TRBJ2-5; clone_size: NA; cdr3_aa: CASSVTGTGKGETQYF; cdr3_nt: TGTGCCAGCAGCGTCACCGGGACAGGAAAAGGGGAGACCCAGTACTTC
v_call: TRBV4-3; d_call: NA; j_call: TRBJ1-2; clone_size: NA; cdr3_aa: CASSQDQRTYYGYTF; cdr3_nt: TGCGCCAGCAGCCAAGATCAACGGACTTACTATGGCTACACCTTC
v_call: TRBV15; d_call: TRBD2; j_call: TRBJ2-5; clone_size: NA; cdr3_aa: CATSVRKGLAETQYF; cdr3_nt: TGTGCCACCAGCGTACGTAAGGGACTAGCGGAGACCCAGTACTTC
v_call: TRBV10-3; d_call: TRBD1; j_call: TRBJ1-2; clone_size: few; cdr3_aa: CAIRMKIQGFGGYTF; cdr3_nt: TGTGCCATCAGGATGAAGATACAGGGGTTTGGTGGCTACACCTTC
v_call: TRBV25-1; d_call: NA; j_call: TRBJ1-6; clone_size: NA; cdr3_aa: CASSEYRAGYSPLHF; cdr3_nt: TGTGCCAGCAGTGAATATCGGGCGGGGTATTCACCCCTCCACTTT
v_call: TRBV9; d_call: TRBD1; j_call: TRBJ2-7; clone_size: NA; cdr3_aa: CASSAGTGLTYEQYF; cdr3_nt: TGTGCCAGCAGCGCCGGGACAGGGCTTACCTACGAGCAGTACTTC
v_call: TRBV2; d_call: NA; j_call: TRBJ1-2; clone_size: once; cdr3_aa: CASRQEIGYGYTF; cdr3_nt: TGTGCCAGCAGACAGGAAATTGGCTATGGCTACACCTTC
v_call: TRBV7-8; d_call: TRBD2; j_call: TRBJ2-7; clone_size: NA; cdr3_aa: CASSLASLAGASSYEQYF; cdr3_nt: TGTGCCAGCAGCTTAGCATCACTAGCGGGGGCGAGCTCCTACGAGCAGTACTTC
v_call: TRBV6-6; d_call: NA; j_call: TRBJ1-2; clone_size: NA; cdr3_aa: CASSYSFQGGGYTF; cdr3_nt: TGTGCCAGCAGTTACTCGTTTCAGGGAGGTGGCTACACCTTC
v_call: TRBV4-1; d_call: TRBD1; j_call: TRBJ2-1; clone_size: NA; cdr3_aa: CASSQRDSNYNEQFF; cdr3_nt: TGCGCCAGCAGCCAAAGGGACAGCAACTACAATGAGCAGTTCTTC
v_call: TRBV6-6; d_call: NA; j_call: TRBJ2-7; clone_size: NA; cdr3_aa: CASSLFRHGGFYEQYF; cdr3_nt: TGTGCCAGCAGCTTGTTCCGGCATGGGGGCTTTTACGAGCAGTACTTC
v_call: TRBV11-2; d_call: NA; j_call: TRBJ2-3; clone_size: NA; cdr3_aa: CASSLVGHFTDTQYF; cdr3_nt: TGTGCCAGCAGCTTAGTCGGACACTTCACAGATACGCAGTATTTT
v_call: TRBV11-2; d_call: NA; j_call: TRBJ1-2; clone_size: NA; cdr3_aa: CASRTAGTSRSGYTF; cdr3_nt: TGTGCCAGCAGAACCGCCGGGACATCCCGTTCAGGCTACACCTTC
v_call: TRBV4-3; d_call: NA; j_call: TRBJ2-7; clone_size: NA; cdr3_aa: CASSQVRLPPYEQYF; cdr3_nt: TGCGCCAGCAGCCAAGTGAGGCTCCCGCCCTACGAGCAGTACTTC
v_call: TRBV6-5; d_call: NA; j_call: TRBJ2-7; clone_size: NA; cdr3_aa: CASRQGSYEQYF; cdr3_nt: TGTGCCAGCAGGCAGGGATCCTACGAGCAGTACTTC
v_call: TRBV6-1; d_call: NA; j_call: TRBJ1-1; clone_size: NA; cdr3_aa: CASSENDEDSTEAFF; cdr3_nt: TGTGCCAGCAGTGAGAACGACGAGGACAGTACTGAAGCTTTCTTT
v_call: TRBV30; d_call: NA; j_call: TRBJ2-7; clone_size: once; cdr3_aa: CAWSRGQFEQYF; cdr3_nt: TGTGCCTGGAGCCGCGGACAGTTCGAGCAGTACTTC
v_call: TRBV4-2; d_call: TRBD2; j_call: TRBJ2-1; clone_size: NA; cdr3_aa: CASSQDRAGGTGNEQFF; cdr3_nt: TGTGCCAGCAGCCAAGATCGGGCGGGGGGAACTGGCAATGAGCAGTTCTTC
v_call: TRBV11-2; d_call: NA; j_call: TRBJ2-7; clone_size: NA; cdr3_aa: CASSLAVSYEQYF; cdr3_nt: TGTGCCAGCAGCTTAGCGGTGTCCTACGAGCAGTACTTC
v_call: TRBV12-1; d_call: NA; j_call: TRBJ2-2; clone_size: NA; cdr3_aa: CASSSLGRGGARTGELFF; cdr3_nt: TGTGCCAGCAGCTCCCTCGGGCGCGGGGGGGCGAGGACCGGGGAGCTGTTTTTT
v_call: TRBV2; d_call: TRBD1; j_call: TRBJ2-4; clone_size: NA; cdr3_aa: CASGPDRVANIQYF; cdr3_nt: TGTGCCAGCGGACCAGACAGGGTCGCAAACATTCAGTACTTC
v_call: TRBV7-9; d_call: NA; j_call: TRBJ1-5; clone_size: NA; cdr3_aa: CASSSESNQPQHF; cdr3_nt: TGTGCCAGCAGCTCGGAGAGCAATCAGCCCCAGCATTTT
v_call: TRBV2; d_call: NA; j_call: TRBJ2-7; clone_size: NA; cdr3_aa: CASTRGYEQYF; cdr3_nt: TGTGCCAGCACGCGGGGCTACGAGCAGTACTTC
v_call: TRBV5-1; d_call: TRBD2; j_call: TRBJ2-2; clone_size: NA; cdr3_aa: CASRGLAGGSGELFF; cdr3_nt: TGCGCCAGCAGAGGACTAGCGGGGGGCAGCGGGGAGCTGTTTTTT
v_call: TRBV7-2; d_call: TRBD1; j_call: TRBJ2-7; clone_size: NA; cdr3_aa: CASSQSLDRGEQYF; cdr3_nt: TGTGCCAGCAGCCAATCCCTCGACAGGGGCGAGCAGTACTTC
v_call: TRBV4-3; d_call: NA; j_call: TRBJ1-2; clone_size: NA; cdr3_aa: CASSQESVNGYTF; cdr3_nt: TGCGCCAGCAGCCAAGAATCTGTAAATGGCTACACCTTC
v_call: TRBV5-1; d_call: TRBD1; j_call: TRBJ2-7; clone_size: NA; cdr3_aa: CASRTGGSSYEQYF; cdr3_nt: TGCGCCAGCAGAACAGGGGGGAGCTCCTACGAGCAGTACTTC
v_call: TRBV6-6; d_call: NA; j_call: TRBJ1-2; clone_size: NA; cdr3_aa: CASSYPGEGVNGYTF; cdr3_nt: TGTGCCAGCAGTTACCCCGGAGAGGGCGTGAATGGCTACACCTTC
v_call: TRBV30; d_call: TRBD2; j_call: TRBJ2-3; clone_size: NA; cdr3_aa: CAWSDGRGGGDTQYF; cdr3_nt: TGTGCCTGGAGTGACGGGCGGGGGGGTGGAGATACGCAGTATTTT
v_call: TRBV5-6; d_call: TRBD1; j_call: TRBJ2-5; clone_size: NA; cdr3_aa: CASSFLTGGRETQYF; cdr3_nt: TGTGCCAGCAGCTTCCTGACAGGGGGGCGAGAGACCCAGTACTTC
v_call: TRBV11-2; d_call: TRBD1; j_call: TRBJ1-5; clone_size: NA; cdr3_aa: CASSTDRGNQPQHF; cdr3_nt: TGTGCCAGCAGCACAGACAGGGGGAATCAGCCCCAGCATTTT
v_call: TRBV7-9; d_call: TRBD1; j_call: TRBJ1-2; clone_size: NA; cdr3_aa: CASSLDRTGGGYTF; cdr3_nt: TGTGCCAGCAGCTTAGATAGGACAGGGGGAGGCTACACCTTC
v_call: TRBV11-3; d_call: TRBD1; j_call: TRBJ2-5; clone_size: NA; cdr3_aa: CASSTGTGGVEETQYF; cdr3_nt: TGTGCCAGCAGCACCGGGACAGGGGGCGTAGAAGAGACCCAGTACTTC
v_call: TRBV6-5; d_call: NA; j_call: TRBJ2-7; clone_size: NA; cdr3_aa: CASQAGSGEQYF; cdr3_nt: TGTGCCAGCCAGGCGGGCTCGGGGGAGCAGTACTTC
v_call: TRBV5-1; d_call: NA; j_call: TRBJ2-5; clone_size: once; cdr3_aa: CASSLGSYAGQETQYF; cdr3_nt: TGTGCCAGCAGCTTGGGATCTTACGCAGGCCAAGAGACCCAGTACTTC
v_call: TRBV7-6; d_call: NA; j_call: TRBJ2-2; clone_size: NA; cdr3_aa: CASSFLASGDGELFF; cdr3_nt: TGTGCCAGCAGCTTCCTAGCGTCGGGGGACGGGGAGCTGTTTTTT
v_call: TRBV5-4; d_call: TRBD1; j_call: TRBJ1-2; clone_size: NA; cdr3_aa: CASSFDRERGYTF; cdr3_nt: TGTGCCAGCAGCTTCGACAGGGAGCGGGGCTACACCTTC
v_call: TRBV4-1; d_call: TRBD1; j_call: TRBJ2-5; clone_size: NA; cdr3_aa: CASSHAPGQGETQYF; cdr3_nt: TGCGCCAGCAGCCACGCCCCGGGACAGGGGGAGACCCAGTACTTC
v_call: TRBV19; d_call: NA; j_call: TRBJ1-5; clone_size: few; cdr3_aa: CASSNLQSNQPQHF; cdr3_nt: TGTGCCAGTAGTAACTTACAGAGCAATCAGCCCCAGCATTTT
v_call: TRBV6-1; d_call: TRBD1; j_call: TRBJ2-6; clone_size: once; cdr3_aa: CASSERDSSFSGANVLTF; cdr3_nt: TGTGCCAGCAGTGAAAGGGACAGCTCCTTCTCTGGGGCCAACGTCCTGACTTTC
v_call: TRBV11-2; d_call: NA; j_call: TRBJ1-6; clone_size: NA; cdr3_aa: CASSLEQGTPLHF; cdr3_nt: TGTGCCAGCAGCTTAGAACAGGGAACGCCCCTCCACTTT
v_call: TRBV5-1; d_call: TRBD1; j_call: TRBJ1-1; clone_size: NA; cdr3_aa: CASSLAGTGPLGTEAFF; cdr3_nt: TGCGCCAGCAGCTTGGCGGGGACAGGGCCTCTCGGCACTGAAGCTTTCTTT
v_call: TRBV18; d_call: NA; j_call: TRBJ2-5; clone_size: once; cdr3_aa: CASSPQQGQETQYF; cdr3_nt: TGTGCCAGCTCACCCCAACAGGGCCAAGAGACCCAGTACTTC
v_call: TRBV27; d_call: NA; j_call: TRBJ2-1; clone_size: NA; cdr3_aa: CASSALTENEQFF; cdr3_nt: TGTGCCAGCAGCGCCTTGACGGAGAATGAGCAGTTCTTC
v_call: TRBV19; d_call: NA; j_call: TRBJ1-5; clone_size: many; cdr3_aa: CASSMAIGGNQPQHF; cdr3_nt: TGTGCCAGTAGTATGGCCATCGGGGGGAATCAGCCCCAGCATTTT
v_call: TRBV18; d_call: NA; j_call: TRBJ1-6; clone_size: NA; cdr3_aa: CASSPAPKFEGAPLHF; cdr3_nt: TGTGCCAGCTCACCGGCCCCGAAATTCGAGGGGGCACCCCTCCACTTT
v_call: TRBV5-1; d_call: TRBD2; j_call: TRBJ2-7; clone_size: NA; cdr3_aa: CASSPGTSGYEQYF; cdr3_nt: TGCGCCAGCAGCCCCGGGACTAGCGGCTACGAGCAGTACTTC
v_call: TRBV2; d_call: NA; j_call: TRBJ2-7; clone_size: NA; cdr3_aa: CASRAETGLTYEQYF; cdr3_nt: TGTGCCAGCAGGGCCGAGACAGGACTGACCTACGAGCAGTACTTC
v_call: TRBV7-9; d_call: TRBD1; j_call: TRBJ2-7; clone_size: NA; cdr3_aa: CASALPGQGISRQYF; cdr3_nt: TGTGCCAGCGCGCTTCCGGGACAGGGTATTTCCAGGCAGTACTTC
v_call: TRBV29-1; d_call: TRBD1; j_call: TRBJ2-1; clone_size: NA; cdr3_aa: CSAAGQGAIGEQFF; cdr3_nt: TGCAGCGCTGCCGGACAGGGGGCTATTGGTGAGCAGTTCTTC
v_call: TRBV5-6; d_call: TRBD1; j_call: TRBJ1-1; clone_size: NA; cdr3_aa: CASSLATGARNTEAFF; cdr3_nt: TGTGCCAGCAGCTTGGCGACAGGGGCCAGGAACACTGAAGCTTTCTTT
v_call: TRBV6-5; d_call: TRBD1; j_call: TRBJ2-7; clone_size: NA; cdr3_aa: CASRRMDRGQYEQYF; cdr3_nt: TGTGCCAGCAGGAGAATGGACAGGGGCCAGTACGAGCAGTACTTC
v_call: TRBV25-1; d_call: NA; j_call: TRBJ2-1; clone_size: NA; cdr3_aa: CASSGQGNEQFF; cdr3_nt: TGTGCCAGCAGTGGGCAGGGCAATGAGCAGTTCTTC
v_call: TRBV7-9; d_call: TRBD1; j_call: TRBJ1-2; clone_size: NA; cdr3_aa: CASSLRTGGDYGYTF; cdr3_nt: TGTGCCAGCAGCTTACGGACAGGGGGCGACTATGGCTACACCTTC